One sample yielded the 17 T cell receptor beta chains listed below, sequenced in a study of cytomegalovirus exposure and HLA in healthy donors. The PCR was carried out with 60 Vbeta primers and 13 Jbeta primers. Produced via immunoSEQ multiplex PCR; TCRdb's table is partial and in-frame only. In the table there are some 44,000 clones, approximately 86% of which are singletons. Source material: PBMCs. The origin of the receptors is a woman in her thirties or forties in good health and CMV-seropositive.

The V gene is TRBV12-5, the J gene TRBJ2-7; 8 nucleotides align to TRBD2. The trim removed 4 bases at V and 7 bases at J, leaving 6 bases unmatched. CDR1 is LGHNT, CDR2 FRNRAP, per germline. This CDR3 is 13 amino acids long. CDR3 residues: CASGSGGSKEQYF. The DNA of the CDR3 is TGTGCTAGTGGTTCGGGAGGGAGTAAAGAGCAGTACTTC. Using reference TRBV12-5 and TRBJ2-7 for the parts outside the CDR3, the full variable domain is DARVTQTPRHKVTEMGQEVTMRCQPILGHNTVFWYRQTMMQGLELLAYFRNRAPLDDSGMPKDRFSAEMPDATLATLKIQPSEPRDSAVYFCASGSGGSKEQYFGPGTRLTVT.

The chain joins TRBV29-1 to TRBJ1-1; TRBD1 matches at 10 bases. After removal of 6 bases from V and 0 bases from J, the junction contained 4 bases not matched to a gene. The CDR3 runs 14 residues. Per germline, CDR1 SQVTM and CDR2 ANQGSEA. The chain's CDR3 is CSVEGQGLNTEAFF. The DNA of the CDR3 is TGCAGCGTGGAGGGACAGGGGTTGAACACTGAAGCTTTCTTT. The complete variable domain, with remaining parts taken from reference TRBV29-1 and TRBJ1-1, reads SAVISQKPSRDICQRGTSLTIQCQVDSQVTMMFWYRQQPGQSLTLIATANQGSEATYESGFVIDKFPISRPNLTFSTLTVSNMSPEDSSIYLCSVEGQGLNTEAFFGQGTRLTVV.

This clone was counted between two and nine times. The chain links TRBV28 to TRBJ2-3, with 13 bases identical to TRBD2. Losses at the gene ends were 4 bases for V and 2 bases for J; bases not matched to a gene: 3. This CDR3 is 16 amino acids long. CDR1 MDHEN and CDR2 SYDVKM come from the germline V gene. CDR3 bases: TGTGCCAGCAGTTCCGGACTAGCGGGGGCCACAGATACGCAGTATTTT. As protein: CASSSGLAGATDTQYF.

The rearrangement links TRBV25-1 to TRBJ2-7, with TRBD1 matching over 7 bases. The length of the CDR3 is 12 residues. V shed 5 bases, J shed 5 bases, and the junction held 3 bases outside the gene matches. Looked up from germline, CDR1 is MGHDK and CDR2 is SYGVNS. CDR3 coding DNA: TGTGCCAGCAGTCTAGGGGGCGACGAGCAGTACTTC. Translation: CASSLGGDEQYF.

This clone has a single count. This rearrangement joins TRBV18 to TRBJ2-1; 8 bases are shared with TRBD2. The CDR3 sequence is 16 residues long. Germline CDR1 and CDR2: KGHSH and LQKENI. J was trimmed by 3 bases and V by 6 bases; bases with no gene match: 10. The chain's CDR3 is CASSRGVEIYYNEQFF. As DNA, the CDR3 is TGTGCCAGCTCGCGGGGGGTGGAAATCTACTACAATGAGCAGTTCTTC.

This clone came up once. The V and J genes are TRBV5-6 and TRBJ1-5; D may be TRBD1 (6 bases). With 0 bases removed from V and 11 bases from J, the gap between germline ends came to 18 bases. CDR3 size: 15 residues. The germline CDR1 and CDR2 sequences are SGHDT and YYEEEE. The CDR3 reads CASSLARGVQGSQHF. The CDR3 DNA reads TGTGCCAGCAGCTTGGCGAGAGGTGTGCAGGGGTCCCAGCATTTT.

This chain connects TRBV6-1 to TRBJ2-1; TRBD1 matches at 10 bases. J was trimmed by 4 bases and V by 8 bases; bases with no gene match: 5. CDR1 and CDR2 from the germline V gene are MNHNS and SASEGT. The CDR3 contains 14 residues. As DNA, the CDR3 is TGTGCCAGCGCCGGGACAGGGGAGTACAATGAGCAGTTCTTC. Translating gives CASAGTGEYNEQFF.

V gene TRBV27 combines with J gene TRBJ1-5, with D maybe TRBD1 (5 bases). From germline, CDR1 is MNHEY and CDR2 SMNVEV (reference sequence). V was cut by 2 bases and J by 6 bases, with 14 bases left in between. The CDR3 contains 15 residues. CDR3: CASSLERKRGQPQHF. The CDR3 DNA sequence: TGTGCCAGCAGTTTAGAGAGGAAAAGGGGTCAGCCCCAGCATTTT.

This chain connects TRBV10-3 to TRBJ2-2; the match to TRBD2 covers 7 bases. V was clipped by 10 bases and J by 5 bases; unmatched bases: 10. In germline, CDR1 is ENHRY, CDR2 SYGVKD. The CDR3 extends over 14 amino acids. CDR3 in DNA: TGTGCCACAGCCGCAGCGGGGACTACCGGGGAGCTGTTTTTT. Protein product: CATAAAGTTGELFF.

V and J are TRBV7-2 and TRBJ1-5; 7 bases are a match to TRBD1. Trimming took 1 base from V and 3 from J; bases not matched to a gene: 3. CDR1 and CDR2 (germline): SGHTA, FQGNSA. CDR3 size: 15 residues. The CDR3 DNA reads TGTGCCAGCAGCTTAGGGGACAGCCTCAATCAGCCCCAGCATTTT. It specifies CASSLGDSLNQPQHF.

This sequence joins TRBV7-6 and TRBJ2-6, with no clear D. The CDR3 has 14 amino acids. Germline lookup yields CDR1 SGHVS and CDR2 FNYEAQ. The ends were cut back, 3 bases at V and 0 bases at J, with 3 bases in the middle. The CDR3, as DNA: TGTGCCAGCAGCTTCAACTCTGGGGCCAACGTCCTGACTTTC. Its protein product is CASSFNSGANVLTF.

The chain combines TRBV19 with TRBJ1-5; no firm D call. This CDR3 region has 16 residues. V lost 4 bases and J 4 bases, leaving 17 bases between the germline ends. In germline, CDR1 is LNHDA, CDR2 SQIVND (reference sequence). The DNA for the CDR3 is TGTGCCAGTAGTAACCCCAGGAATGTTGAAAATCAGCCCCAGCATTTT. It specifies CASSNPRNVENQPQHF.

The CDR3 here is CASSRTGREKLFF. In DNA, the CDR3 is TGTGCCAGCAGTCGGACAGGTCGGGAAAAACTGTTTTTT. The chain combines TRBV6-1 with TRBJ1-4; the match to TRBD1 covers 7 bases. After removal of 5 bases from V and 8 bases from J, the junction contained 5 bases not matched to a gene. CDR1 and CDR2 (germline): MNHNS, SASEGT. The CDR3 runs to 13 residues.

The rearrangement uses TRBV29-1 and TRBJ2-5; 7 bases match TRBD1. Germline CDR1 reads SQVTM; CDR2 reads ANQGSEA. The CDR3 extends over 13 amino acids. With V trimmed by 7 bases and J by 4 bases, 9 bases remained unmatched. CDR3 bases: TGCAGCGCACGACAGGGTTTCACAGAGACCCAGTACTTC. Protein product: CSARQGFTETQYF. Filled out from reference TRBV29-1 and TRBJ2-5, the complete variable domain reads SAVISQKPSRDICQRGTSLTIQCQVDSQVTMMFWYRQQPGQSLTLIATANQGSEATYESGFVIDKFPISRPNLTFSTLTVSNMSPEDSSIYLCSARQGFTETQYFGPGTRLLVL.

J is TRBJ2-7 and V is TRBV14, with D perhaps TRBD2 (7 bases). Germline CDR1 and CDR2: SGHDN and FVKESK. The CDR3 runs to 15 residues. V was shortened by 0 bases and J by 6 bases, with 15 bases between the two germline ends. CDR3 protein: CASSQDRGAGSEQYF. CDR3 DNA: TGTGCCAGCAGCCAAGACCGGGGGGCAGGCAGCGAGCAGTACTTC.

The V gene is TRBV5-1, the J gene TRBJ2-7, with TRBD2 matching over 9 bases. Germline V gene sequence: CDR1 SGHRS, CDR2 YFSETQ. The CDR3 has 15 residues. J lost 3 bases, V lost 0 bases, and 4 bases had no gene match. This chain's CDR3 is CASSLVTSGYYEQYF. The CDR3 bases are TGCGCCAGCAGCTTGGTTACTAGCGGGTACTACGAGCAGTACTTC. Filled out from reference TRBV5-1 and TRBJ2-7, the complete variable domain reads KAGVTQTPRYLIKTRGQQVTLSCSPISGHRSVSWYQQTPGQGLQFLFEYFSETQRNKGNFPGRFSGRQFSNSRSEMNVSTLELGDSALYLCASSLVTSGYYEQYFGPGTRLTVT.

Here the CDR3 reads CASSFGLASETQYF. The DNA for the CDR3 is TGTGCCAGCAGCTTCGGACTAGCCTCTGAGACCCAGTACTTC. The gene calls are TRBV7-2 and TRBJ2-5; TRBD2 matches at 8 bases. Germline V gene sequence: CDR1 SGHTA, CDR2 FQGNSA. The CDR3 extends over 14 amino acids. The trim removed 3 bases at V and 5 bases at J, leaving 5 bases unmatched. The full variable domain, in which reference TRBV7-2 and TRBJ2-5 provide the parts outside the CDR3, is GAGVSQSPSNKVTEKGKDVELRCDPISGHTALYWYRQSLGQGLEFLIYFQGNSAPDKSGLPSDRFSAERTGGSVSTLTIQRTQQEDSAVYLCASSFGLASETQYFGPGTRLLVL.